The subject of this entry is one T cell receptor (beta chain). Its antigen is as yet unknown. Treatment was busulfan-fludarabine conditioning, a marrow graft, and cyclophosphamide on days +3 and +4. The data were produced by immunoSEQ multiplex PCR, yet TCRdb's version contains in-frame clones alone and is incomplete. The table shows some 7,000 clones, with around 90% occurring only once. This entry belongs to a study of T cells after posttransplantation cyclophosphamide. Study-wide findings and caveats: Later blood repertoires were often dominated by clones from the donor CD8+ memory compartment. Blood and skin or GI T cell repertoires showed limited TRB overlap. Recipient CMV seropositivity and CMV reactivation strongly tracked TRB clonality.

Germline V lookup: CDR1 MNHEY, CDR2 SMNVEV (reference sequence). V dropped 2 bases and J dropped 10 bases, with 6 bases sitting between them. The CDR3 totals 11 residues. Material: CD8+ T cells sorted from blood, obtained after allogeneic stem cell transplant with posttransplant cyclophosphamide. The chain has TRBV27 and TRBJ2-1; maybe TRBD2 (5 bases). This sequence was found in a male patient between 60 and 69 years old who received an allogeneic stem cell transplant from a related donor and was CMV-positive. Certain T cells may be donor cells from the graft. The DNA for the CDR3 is TGTGCCAGCAGTTTAGGGAGAGAGCAGTTCTTC. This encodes CASSLGREQFF.